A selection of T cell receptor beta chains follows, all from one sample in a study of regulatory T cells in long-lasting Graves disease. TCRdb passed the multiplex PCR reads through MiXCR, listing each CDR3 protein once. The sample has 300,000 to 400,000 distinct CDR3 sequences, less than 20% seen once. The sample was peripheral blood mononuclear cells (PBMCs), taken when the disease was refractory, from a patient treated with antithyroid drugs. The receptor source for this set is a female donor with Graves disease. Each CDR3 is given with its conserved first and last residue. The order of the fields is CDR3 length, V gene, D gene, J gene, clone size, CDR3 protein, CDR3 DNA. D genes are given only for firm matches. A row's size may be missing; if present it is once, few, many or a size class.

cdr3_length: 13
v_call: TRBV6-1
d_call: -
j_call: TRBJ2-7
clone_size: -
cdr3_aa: CASMSREEDEQYF
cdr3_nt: TGTGCCAGCATGAGTAGGGAGGAGGACGAGCAGTACTTC

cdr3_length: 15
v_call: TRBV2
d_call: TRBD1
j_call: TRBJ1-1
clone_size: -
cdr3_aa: CASRGLRGDRTEAFF
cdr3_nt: TGTGCCAGCAGAGGACTAAGAGGGGACAGAACTGAAGCTTTCTTT

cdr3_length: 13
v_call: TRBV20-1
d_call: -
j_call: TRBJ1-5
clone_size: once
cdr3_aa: CSARWSSNQPQHF
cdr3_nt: TGCAGTGCTAGATGGAGTAGCAATCAGCCCCAGCATTTT

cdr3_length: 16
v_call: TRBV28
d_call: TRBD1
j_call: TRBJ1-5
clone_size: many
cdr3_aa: CASSPGTGMDNQPQHF
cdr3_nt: TGTGCCAGCAGTCCCGGGACAGGGATGGACAATCAGCCCCAGCATTTT

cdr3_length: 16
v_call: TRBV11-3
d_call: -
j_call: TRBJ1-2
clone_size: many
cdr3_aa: CASSLERGPPRVGYTF
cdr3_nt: TGTGCCAGCAGCTTAGAGCGGGGACCCCCTCGTGTTGGCTACACCTTC

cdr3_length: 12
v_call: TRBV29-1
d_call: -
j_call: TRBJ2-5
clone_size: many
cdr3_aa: CSAEQGAETQYF
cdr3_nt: TGCAGCGCTGAGCAAGGGGCGGAGACCCAGTACTTC

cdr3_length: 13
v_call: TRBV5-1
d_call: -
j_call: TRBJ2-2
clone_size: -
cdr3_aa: CASSLWGAGELFF
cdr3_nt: TGCGCCAGCAGCTTGTGGGGAGCCGGGGAGCTGTTTTTT

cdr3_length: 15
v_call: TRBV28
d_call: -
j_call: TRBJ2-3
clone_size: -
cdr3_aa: CASSPIGLVRDTQYF
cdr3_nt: TGTGCCAGCAGTCCAATAGGGCTAGTTCGAGATACGCAGTATTTT

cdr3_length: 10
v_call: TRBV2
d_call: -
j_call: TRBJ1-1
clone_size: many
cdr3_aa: CASRWTEAFF
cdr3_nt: TGTGCCAGCAGGTGGACTGAAGCTTTCTTT

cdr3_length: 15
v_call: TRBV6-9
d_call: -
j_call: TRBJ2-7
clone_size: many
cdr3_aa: CASSYGTTGSYEQYF
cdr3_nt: TGTGCCAGCAGTTACGGGACGACCGGCTCCTACGAGCAGTACTTC

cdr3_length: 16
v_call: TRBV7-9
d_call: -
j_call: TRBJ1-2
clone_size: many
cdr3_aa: CASSPLGQRANYGYTF
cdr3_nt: TGTGCCAGCAGCCCCCTTGGACAGAGAGCTAACTATGGCTACACCTTC

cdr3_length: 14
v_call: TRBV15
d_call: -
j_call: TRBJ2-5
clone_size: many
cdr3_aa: CATSRDRVARTQYF
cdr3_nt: TGTGCCACCAGCAGAGATCGAGTGGCTCGGACCCAGTACTTC

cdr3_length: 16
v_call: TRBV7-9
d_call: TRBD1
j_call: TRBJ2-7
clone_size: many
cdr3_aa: CASSLGGTGGSYEQYF
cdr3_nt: TGTGCCAGCAGCCTAGGAGGGACAGGGGGCTCCTACGAGCAGTACTTC

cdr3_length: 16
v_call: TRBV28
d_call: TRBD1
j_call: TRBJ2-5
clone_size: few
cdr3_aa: CASSSASGTGQETQYF
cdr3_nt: TGTGCCAGCAGTTCCGCCTCCGGGACAGGACAAGAGACCCAGTACTTC

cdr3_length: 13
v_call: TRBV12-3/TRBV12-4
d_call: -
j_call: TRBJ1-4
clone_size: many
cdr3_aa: CASRRSTNEKLFF
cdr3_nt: TGTGCCAGCAGAAGATCAACTAATGAAAAACTGTTTTTT

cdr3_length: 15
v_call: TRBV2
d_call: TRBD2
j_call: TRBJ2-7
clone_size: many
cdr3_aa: CASRDGLAGALEQYF
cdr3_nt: TGTGCCAGCAGAGACGGACTAGCGGGAGCTCTCGAGCAGTACTTC

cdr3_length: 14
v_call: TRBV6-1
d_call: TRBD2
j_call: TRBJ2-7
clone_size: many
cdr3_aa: CASSIQREYNEQYF
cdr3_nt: TGTGCCAGCAGTATCCAGCGGGAGTACAACGAGCAGTACTTC

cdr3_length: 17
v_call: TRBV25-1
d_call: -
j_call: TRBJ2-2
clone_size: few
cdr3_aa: CASSEFGGGPIPGELFF
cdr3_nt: TGTGCCAGCAGTGAATTTGGGGGGGGGCCGATTCCCGGGGAGCTGTTTTTT

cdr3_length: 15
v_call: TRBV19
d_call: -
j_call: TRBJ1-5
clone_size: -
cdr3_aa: CASSYRAASNQPQHF
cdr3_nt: TGTGCCAGTAGTTATAGGGCAGCAAGCAATCAGCCCCAGCATTTT

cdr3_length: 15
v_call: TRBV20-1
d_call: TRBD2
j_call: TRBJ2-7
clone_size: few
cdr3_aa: CSALNPTSGSYEQYF
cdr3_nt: TGCAGTGCGCTAAACCCGACTAGCGGGAGCTACGAGCAGTACTTC

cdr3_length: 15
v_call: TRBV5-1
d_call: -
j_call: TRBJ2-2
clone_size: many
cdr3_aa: CASSLDSPNTGELFF
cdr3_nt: TGCGCCAGCAGCTTGGACTCCCCGAACACCGGGGAGCTGTTTTTT

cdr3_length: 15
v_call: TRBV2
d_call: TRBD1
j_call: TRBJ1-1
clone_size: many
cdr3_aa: CASHAPDRYNTEAFF
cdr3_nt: TGTGCCAGCCATGCCCCGGACAGGTACAACACTGAAGCTTTCTTT

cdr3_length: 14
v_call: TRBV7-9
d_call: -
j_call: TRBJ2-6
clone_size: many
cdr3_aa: CASSRTSGANVLTF
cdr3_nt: TGTGCCAGCAGCCGAACCTCTGGGGCCAACGTCCTGACTTTC

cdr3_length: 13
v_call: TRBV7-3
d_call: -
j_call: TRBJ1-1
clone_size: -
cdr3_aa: CASSSQSNTEAFF
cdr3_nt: TGTGCCAGCAGCTCCCAATCGAACACTGAAGCTTTCTTT

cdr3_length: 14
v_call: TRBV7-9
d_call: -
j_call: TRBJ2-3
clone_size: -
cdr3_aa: CASSPPFEQDTQYF
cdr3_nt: TGTGCCAGCAGCCCCCCTTTCGAGCAAGATACGCAGTATTTT

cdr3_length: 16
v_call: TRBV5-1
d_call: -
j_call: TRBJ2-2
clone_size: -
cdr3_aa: CASSLEGAGVTGELFF
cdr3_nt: TGCGCCAGCAGCTTGGAAGGGGCAGGGGTCACCGGGGAGCTGTTTTTT

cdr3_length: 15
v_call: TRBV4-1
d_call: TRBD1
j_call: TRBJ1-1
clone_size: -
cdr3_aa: CASSPLGQGGTEAFF
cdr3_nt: TGCGCCAGCAGCCCCTTGGGACAGGGAGGAACTGAAGCTTTCTTT

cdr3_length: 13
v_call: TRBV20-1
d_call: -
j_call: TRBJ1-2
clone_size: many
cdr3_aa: CSARDRQGYGYTF
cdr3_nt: TGCAGTGCTAGAGATCGGCAGGGCTATGGCTACACCTTC

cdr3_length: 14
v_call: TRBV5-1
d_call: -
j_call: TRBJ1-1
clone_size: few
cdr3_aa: CASSLESGNTEAFF
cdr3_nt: TGCGCCAGCAGCTTGGAGTCCGGGAACACTGAAGCTTTCTTT

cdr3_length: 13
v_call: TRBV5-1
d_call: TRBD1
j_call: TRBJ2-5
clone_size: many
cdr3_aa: CASSPTGQETQYF
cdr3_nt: TGTGCCAGCAGCCCGACAGGGCAAGAGACCCAGTACTTC

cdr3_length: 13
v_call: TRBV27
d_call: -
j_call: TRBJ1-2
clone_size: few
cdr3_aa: CASRTAGDYGYTF
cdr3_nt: TGTGCCAGCCGGACAGCAGGCGACTATGGCTACACCTTC

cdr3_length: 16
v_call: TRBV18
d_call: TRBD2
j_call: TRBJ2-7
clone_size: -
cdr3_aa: CASSPLAGGRSYEQYF
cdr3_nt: TGTGCCAGCTCACCACTAGCGGGGGGGCGGTCCTACGAGCAGTACTTC

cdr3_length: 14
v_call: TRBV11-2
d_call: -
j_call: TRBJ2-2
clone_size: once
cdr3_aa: CASSRTRNTGELFF
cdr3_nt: TGTGCCAGCAGCCGGACAAGGAACACCGGGGAGCTGTTTTTT